Presented here are 25 T cell receptor beta chains from one specimen sequenced in a study of T cell repertoires in cytomegalovirus infection. TCRdb passed the reads through MiXCR, listing each CDR3 protein once. This table holds a few hundred thousand distinct CDR3 sequences, around a third found once. No antigen has been assigned to these receptors. The sample in question was cultured PBMCs, obtained from culture after CMV antigen stimulation. These receptors all come from a human donor in good health (CMV status not recorded). Some clones in this sample may be carry-over from other donors' samples.

In the case of this clonotype: This sequence may be a read error, since a much larger clone differs from it by one base. CDR3 protein: CASSMTGGNQPQHF. The CDR3 nucleotides are TGTGCCAGCAGTATGACAGGGGGCAATCAGCCCCAGCATTTT. V usage is TRBV11-3 and J usage is TRBJ1-5; 8 bases are a match to TRBD1. Per germline, CDR1 SGHNT and CDR2 YENEEA. V lost 6 bases, J lost 2 bases, and 3 bases stayed unmatched. The CDR3 contains 14 residues.

This clonotype was found many times. CDR3 coding DNA: TGCAGTGCTAGCGCTCCTTGGGCCTACAATGAGCAGTTCTTC. Its translation: CSASAPWAYNEQFF. The chain carries TRBV20-1 and TRBJ2-1, with D hard to call. V was pared by 3 bases and J by 2 bases, with 11 bases between. The CDR3 totals 14 residues. Germline CDR1 DFQATT, CDR2 SNEGSKA (reference sequence).

This clonotype was detected a few times. V and J are TRBV7-3 and TRBJ2-7, with D perhaps matching TRBD2 (5 bases). Germline V gene data show CDR1 as SGHTA and CDR2 as FQGTGA. The CDR3 is 15 residues long. Trimming took off 5 bases at V and 5 bases at J, with 19 bases between the two ends. This chain's CDR3 is CASSLPRGESHEQYF. The DNA of the CDR3 is TGTGCCAGCAGCCTACCCCGTGGGGAGAGCCACGAGCAGTACTTC.

The rearrangement joins TRBV25-1 to TRBJ2-3, with no clear D. V lost 8 bases to trimming and J lost 5 bases, with 8 bases between them. The germline V gene has CDR1 MGHDK and CDR2 SYGVNS. The CDR3 spans 11 residues. CDR3 nucleotide sequence: TGTGCCAGCGGCGCAGGAGATACGCAGTATTTT. It translates to CASGAGDTQYF. Complete variable domain (other parts from reference TRBV25-1 and TRBJ2-3): EADIYQTPRYLVIGTGKKITLECSQTMGHDKMYWYQQDPGMELHLIHYSYGVNSTEKGDLSSESTVSRIRTEHFPLTLESARPSHTSQYLCASGAGDTQYFGPGTRLTVL.

This clonotype appeared a few times. This chain links TRBV28 with TRBJ2-7; TRBD2 matches 7 bases. The CDR3 sequence is 15 residues long. V gave up 6 bases and J gave up 5 bases; unmatched junction bases: 13. Germline loops: CDR1 MDHEN, CDR2 SYDVKM. CDR3 sequence reads: CASSTAGSAGDEQYV. The CDR3 region has the DNA TGTGCCAGCAGCACAGCCGGGAGCGCGGGGGACGAGCAGTACGTC.

In its sample, this clonotype was seen many times. The rearrangement joins TRBV4-3 to TRBJ2-1, with D perhaps TRBD2 (6 bases). The CDR3 extends over 17 amino acids. Germline V gives CDR1 LGHNA, CDR2 YSLEER. Trimming took 1 base from V and 6 from J, leaving 19 bases between them. The CDR3 here is CASSQGRTTLSPNEQFF. As DNA, the CDR3 is TGCGCCAGCAGCCAAGGCCGGACTACCTTATCTCCCAATGAGCAGTTCTTC.

The V call is TRBV7-2, the J call TRBJ2-3, with 7 bases aligning to TRBD2. The V gene end was trimmed by 5 bases and the J gene end by 2 bases; junction bases not matched to a gene: 7. Looked up from germline, CDR1 is SGHTA and CDR2 is FQGNSA. The CDR3 totals 15 residues. This CDR3 is CASSPASGTTDTQYF. The CDR3 bases are TGTGCCAGCAGCCCGGCTAGCGGTACCACAGATACGCAGTATTTT.

This clonotype was seen a handful of times. The CDR3: CASSPTHSTDTQYF. The CDR3 nucleotides read TGTGCCAGCAGCCCGACTCATAGCACAGATACGCAGTATTTT. The chain joins TRBV7-2 to TRBJ2-3; no definite D call. CDR1 is SGHTA and CDR2 is FQGNSA in the germline V gene. The CDR3 has 14 amino acids. V lost 5 bases to trimming and J lost 0 bases, with 9 bases between them.

This clonotype was picked up many times. The genes are TRBV7-2 and TRBJ2-7, with 11 bases identical to TRBD2. The CDR3 runs to 19 residues. CDR1 is SGHTA, CDR2 FQGNSA, per germline. Germline trimming cut 4 bases from V and 2 bases from J; bases unmatched to any gene: 16. CDR3 residues: CASSSPLAGGRYATYEQYF. CDR3 bases: TGTGCCAGCAGCTCGCCGCTAGCGGGAGGCCGGTATGCCACCTACGAGCAGTACTTC.

CDR3 protein: CASNRDRDEAFF. The CDR3 bases are TGTGCCAGCAACCGGGACAGAGATGAAGCTTTCTTT. The rearrangement uses TRBV5-4 and TRBJ1-1; 7 bases fit TRBD1. CDR1 and CDR2 from the germline V gene are SGHNT and YYREEE (reference sequence). This CDR3 is built from 12 residues. V was pared by 6 bases and J by 7 bases, with 6 bases of the junction left unmatched.

This sequence joins TRBV20-1 and TRBJ2-7; the match to TRBD1 covers 8 bases. CDR1 DFQATT and CDR2 SNEGSKA come from the germline V gene (reference sequence). V dropped 3 bases and J dropped 4; count of bases not matched to a gene: 11. This CDR3 comprises 15 residues. The CDR3 protein is CSARDRTGRRYEQYF. CDR3 in DNA: TGCAGTGCTAGGGACAGGACAGGGCGGAGGTACGAGCAGTACTTC.

Many counts were recorded for this clonotype. CDR3 in DNA: TGTGCCAGCAGCTTATACGGTGAGCAGTTCTTC. Translation: CASSLYGEQFF. The rearrangement links TRBV7-2 to TRBJ2-1; D is uncertain. CDR3 length equals 11 residues. The germline gives CDR1 SGHTA, CDR2 FQGNSA. The V gene lost 2 bases and the J gene lost 9 bases, with 5 bases spanning the gap. The full variable domain, in which reference TRBV7-2 and TRBJ2-1 provide the parts outside the CDR3, is GAGVSQSPSNKVTEKGKDVELRCDPISGHTALYWYRQSLGQGLEFLIYFQGNSAPDKSGLPSDRFSAERTGGSVSTLTIQRTQQEDSAVYLCASSLYGEQFFGPGTRLTVL.

This clonotype was counted only a few times. V is TRBV12-3 or TRBV12-4 and J is TRBJ2-1; 9 bases fit TRBD1. Trimming cost V 5 bases and J 9 bases; bases outside gene matches: 8. The CDR3 extends over 14 amino acids. In DNA form, the CDR3 reads TGTGCCAGCAGTCGGGACAGGGTTAGGGGTGAGCAGTTCTTC. Its protein product is CASSRDRVRGEQFF.

The chain employs TRBV6-2 or TRBV6-3 and TRBJ2-5; 8 bases align to TRBD2. The germline V gene encodes CDR1 MNHEY and CDR2 SVGEGT. This CDR3 contains 15 residues. J was trimmed by 5 bases and V by 5 bases; bases with no gene match: 10. The CDR3 coding sequence is TGTGCCAGCAGTGGAGCGGGAGATTCTCGGGAGACCCAGTACTTC. Amino acid sequence: CASSGAGDSRETQYF.

The chain employs TRBV12-3 or TRBV12-4 and TRBJ2-1; D possibly uses TRBD1 or TRBD2 (5 bases each). The CDR3 length is 14 residues. V was pared by 5 bases and J by 9 bases, with 17 bases between. The chain's CDR3 is CASSPGTTSSEQFF. The CDR3 nucleotides read TGTGCCAGCAGTCCCGGGACCACGAGTAGTGAGCAGTTCTTC.

The chain has TRBV6-5 and TRBJ1-3; D is undetermined. CDR1 is MNHEY and CDR2 is SVGAGI in the germline V gene. V lost 7 bases and J lost 0, with 10 bases in between. The CDR3 length is 14 residues. The CDR3 DNA is TGTGCCAGCAAAAGGAATCGCTCTGGAAACACCATATATTTT. Its translation: CASKRNRSGNTIYF.

This clonotype has a handful of counts. The V gene is TRBV19, the J gene TRBJ1-1; the D is unclear. The CDR3 has 15 residues. The germline CDR1 and CDR2 sequences are LNHDA and SQIVND (reference sequence). V was cut by 1 base and J by 1 base, with 10 bases left in between. CDR3 region: CASSIVSAGNTEAFF. The CDR3 region has the DNA TGTGCCAGTAGTATAGTCTCAGCTGGGAACACTGAAGCTTTCTTT.

V and J are TRBV6-2 or TRBV6-3 and TRBJ1-2; D remains ambiguous. The germline V gene encodes CDR1 MNHEY and CDR2 SVGEGT. This CDR3 has 14 amino acids. Between the trimmed V and J ends, which lost 3 bases and 6 bases, there was a span of 14 bases. The CDR3 DNA follows: TGTGCCAGCAGTTATCTGGGCAAGAAGGATGGCTACACCTTC. This sequence encodes CASSYLGKKDGYTF.

The chain is built from TRBV20-1 and TRBJ1-3; no clear D. Trimming took 6 bases from V and 0 from J, leaving 15 bases between them. This CDR3 spans 15 amino acids. Germline V gene sequence: CDR1 DFQATT, CDR2 SNEGSKA (reference sequence). As DNA, the CDR3 is TGCAGTGCGGCGGATATAGCTAGCTCTGGAAACACCATATATTTT. As protein: CSAADIASSGNTIYF.

The sample holds many counts of this clonotype. The chain links TRBV4-3 to TRBJ1-5; D gene uncertain. V gave up 0 bases and J gave up 1 base, with 7 bases separating them. Per germline, CDR1 LGHNA and CDR2 YSLEER. There are 15 residues in the CDR3. CDR3 in amino acids: CASSQDAGSNQPQHF. CDR3 bases: TGCGCCAGCAGCCAAGATGCGGGGAGCAATCAGCCCCAGCATTTT.

In nucleotides, the CDR3 is TGTGCCAGCAGTTTATTCCCCTACGAGCAGTACTTC. Translated, it gives CASSLFPYEQYF. The chain carries TRBV28 and TRBJ2-7; no clear D. V was shortened by 1 base and J by 2 bases, with 3 bases between the two germline ends. The CDR3 is 12 amino acids. Germline CDR1 and CDR2: MDHEN and SYDVKM.

This clonotype came up a few times. V gene TRBV6-2 or TRBV6-3 combines with J gene TRBJ2-5; 12 nucleotides line up with TRBD2. V shed 0 bases and J 4 bases; nucleotides not matched to a gene: 9. Germline V gene sequence: CDR1 MNHEY, CDR2 SVGEGT. The CDR3 is made up of 18 amino acids. The CDR3 loop reads CASSYSRLAGGPRETQYF. CDR3 nucleotide sequence: TGTGCCAGCAGTTACTCGCGCCTAGCGGGAGGGCCGAGAGAGACCCAGTACTTC.

This chain connects TRBV5-1 to TRBJ2-1, with unresolved D. The CDR3 contains 15 residues. V gave up 0 bases and J gave up 0 bases, with 7 bases separating them. Germline CDR1 and CDR2: SGHRS and YFSETQ. CDR3: CASSLAVSSYNEQFF. DNA of the CDR3: TGCGCCAGCAGCTTGGCGGTCAGCTCCTACAATGAGCAGTTCTTC. Drawing the rest from reference TRBV5-1 and TRBJ2-1, the complete variable domain is KAGVTQTPRYLIKTRGQQVTLSCSPISGHRSVSWYQQTPGQGLQFLFEYFSETQRNKGNFPGRFSGRQFSNSRSEMNVSTLELGDSALYLCASSLAVSSYNEQFFGPGTRLTVL.

This clonotype was seen many times. The chain has TRBV4-1 and TRBJ1-1, with D possibly TRBD1 on 5 matching bases. The germline gives CDR1 MGHRA, CDR2 YSYEKL. The CDR3 totals 12 residues. V dropped 3 bases and J dropped 9 bases, with 11 bases sitting between them. The CDR3 sequence: CASSHTWGKAFF. The CDR3, as DNA: TGCGCCAGCAGCCATACCTGGGGGAAAGCTTTCTTT.

The chain joins TRBV2 to TRBJ2-1; the match to TRBD2 covers 10 bases. This CDR3 is built from 13 residues. V was pared by 7 bases and J by 4 bases, with 1 base of the junction left unmatched. The germline gives CDR1 SNHLY, CDR2 FYNNEI. CDR3 region: CASKLAGYNEQFF. CDR3 coding DNA: TGTGCCAGCAAACTAGCGGGATACAATGAGCAGTTCTTC.